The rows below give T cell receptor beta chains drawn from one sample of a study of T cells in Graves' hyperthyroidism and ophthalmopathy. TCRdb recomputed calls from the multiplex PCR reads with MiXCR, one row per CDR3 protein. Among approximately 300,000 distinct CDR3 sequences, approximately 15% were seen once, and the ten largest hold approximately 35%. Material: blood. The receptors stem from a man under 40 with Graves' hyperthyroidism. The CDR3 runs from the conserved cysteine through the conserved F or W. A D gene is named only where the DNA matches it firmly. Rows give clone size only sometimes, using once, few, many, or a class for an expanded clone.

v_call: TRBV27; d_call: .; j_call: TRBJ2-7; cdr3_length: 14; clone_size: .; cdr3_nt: TGTGCCAGCAGTCCTAGTCTCGGACCCTACGAGCAGTACTTC; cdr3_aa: CASSPSLGPYEQYF
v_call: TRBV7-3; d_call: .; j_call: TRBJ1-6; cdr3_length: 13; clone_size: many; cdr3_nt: TGTGCCAGCAGCGCTACAGGCAATTCACCCCTCCACTTT; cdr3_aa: CASSATGNSPLHF
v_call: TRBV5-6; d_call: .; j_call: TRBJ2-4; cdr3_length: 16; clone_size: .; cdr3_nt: TGTGCCAGCAGCATCCTACAGGCGGTAGCCAAAAACATTCAGTACTTC; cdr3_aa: CASSILQAVAKNIQYF
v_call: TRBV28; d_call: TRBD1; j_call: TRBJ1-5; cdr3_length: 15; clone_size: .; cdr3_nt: TGTGCCAGCAGTTTATCAGGGGGCTTCAATCAGCCCCAGCATTTT; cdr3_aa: CASSLSGGFNQPQHF
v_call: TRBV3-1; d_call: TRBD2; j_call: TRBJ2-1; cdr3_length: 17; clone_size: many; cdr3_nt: TGTGCCAGCAGCCAAAGTCGTGGGAGGGCCATGGGTAATGAGCAGTTCTTC; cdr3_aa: CASSQSRGRAMGNEQFF
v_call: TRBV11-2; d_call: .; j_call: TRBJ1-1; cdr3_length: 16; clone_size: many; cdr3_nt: TGTGCCAGCAGCTTAGAGTTTGGACGGATGAACACTGAAGCTTTCTTT; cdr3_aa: CASSLEFGRMNTEAFF
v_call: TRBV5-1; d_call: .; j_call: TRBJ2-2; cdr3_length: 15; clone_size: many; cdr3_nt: TGCGCCAGCAGCTTGGTCCGGTCGGGGGCCGGGGAGCTGTTTTTT; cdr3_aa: CASSLVRSGAGELFF
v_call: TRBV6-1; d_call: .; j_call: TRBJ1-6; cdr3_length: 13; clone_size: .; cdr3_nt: TGTGCCAGCGGGAGGACGCTTCCTTCACCCCTCCACTTT; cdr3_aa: CASGRTLPSPLHF
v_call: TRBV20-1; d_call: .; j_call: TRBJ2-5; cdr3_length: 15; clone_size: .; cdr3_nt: TGCAGTGCGACCGGGACGCCGCCGTACCAAGAGACCCAGTACTTC; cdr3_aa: CSATGTPPYQETQYF
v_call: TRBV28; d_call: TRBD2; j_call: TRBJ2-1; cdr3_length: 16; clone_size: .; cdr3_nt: TGTGCCAGCAGTCCCCGGACTAGCGGGAGGAACAATGAGCAGTTCTTC; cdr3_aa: CASSPRTSGRNNEQFF
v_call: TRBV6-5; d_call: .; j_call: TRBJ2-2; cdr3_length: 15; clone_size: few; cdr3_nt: TGTGCCAGCAGTTACAAGCCAACTTTAACCGGGGAGCTGTTTTTT; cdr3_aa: CASSYKPTLTGELFF
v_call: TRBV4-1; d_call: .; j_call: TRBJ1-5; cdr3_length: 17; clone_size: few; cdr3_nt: TGCGCCAGCAGCCAAGATTTGGCGGTGGACGAGGGGCAGCCCCAGCATTTT; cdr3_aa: CASSQDLAVDEGQPQHF
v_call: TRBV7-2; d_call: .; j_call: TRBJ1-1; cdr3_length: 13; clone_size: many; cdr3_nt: TGTGCCAGCAGCTTAAGGATGGGCACTGAAGCTTTCTTT; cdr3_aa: CASSLRMGTEAFF
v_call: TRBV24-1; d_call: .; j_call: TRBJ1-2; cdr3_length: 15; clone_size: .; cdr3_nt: TGTGCCACCAGTGACTCCCAGGGAAAAAACTATGGCTACACCTTC; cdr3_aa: CATSDSQGKNYGYTF
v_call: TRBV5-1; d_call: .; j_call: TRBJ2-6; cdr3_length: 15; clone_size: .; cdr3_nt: TGCGCCAGCAGCTCCGCAGGGGAGTGGGCCAACGTCCTGACTTTC; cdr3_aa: CASSSAGEWANVLTF
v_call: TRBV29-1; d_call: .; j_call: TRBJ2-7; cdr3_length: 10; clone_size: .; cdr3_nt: TGCAGCGTACAGGATTACGAGCAGTACTTC; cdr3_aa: CSVQDYEQYF
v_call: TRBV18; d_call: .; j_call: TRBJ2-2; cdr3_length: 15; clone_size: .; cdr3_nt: TGTGCCAGCTCACCAGGCCTGCCGGGTACCGGGGAGCTGTTTTTT; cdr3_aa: CASSPGLPGTGELFF